This T cell receptor (beta chain) stems from a study of blood T cell repertoires in COVID-19 (dated by TCRdb to 2020 to 2021). Background on the whole study: The collaborator samples originated in the United States, Italy and Spain and spanned the acute and convalescent phases of COVID-19. The prospective study material was composed of cDNA or gDNA derived from T cells, B-cell-depleted T cells, or PBMCs. Deeply sampled blood TCRbeta repertoires from subjects exposed to, actively infected with, or recovered from COVID-19 were included in the dataset. The repertoires were released in a freely available public database intended as a resource for research on the immune response to SARS-CoV-2. The samples were drawn from two sources: the first 160 participants of the ongoing ImmuneRACE study, and 1,000 to 1,500 subjects contributed by 6 global collaborators. The sample metadata nearly always contained a de-identified subject ID, COVID-19 status, age in years and sex. Where HLA class I and class II types were available, the types were taken from metadata supplied by the sample provider, not from assay-based typing.

Turning to this clone: Its antigen is currently not known. No base-level quality is on record; no much larger clone is a single base apart.

Collaborating institutions collected whole blood in K2EDTA tubes following their own protocols. For TCRbeta analysis, collaborators shipped samples as frozen whole blood, isolated PBMCs, or DNA extracted from either of those sample types. Paper-wide results and their limitations: The amount of clinical and demographic metadata varied by source and participant and was provided uncurated.

V loses 2 bases at its end and J loses 0 bases; junction bases beyond the gene matches: 9. Including the terminal cysteine and phenylalanine, the CDR3 comprises 19 residues. Left in the record is the CDR3 DNA by itself, 57 bases read in frame from the first base. According to the germline V gene, CDR1 reads SGHAT and CDR2 reads FQNNGV. The immunoSEQ Assay, a bias-controlled multiplex PCR, was used to amplify TCRbeta CDR3 regions from genomic DNA. The published analysis was carried out like this. Within the assay, amplification of reference gene primers was used to estimate how many nucleated cells each sample contained. Sequence reads were collapsed and filtered to measure the absolute abundance of every unique TCRbeta CDR3 rearrangement. For each sample, productive Simpson clonality was calculated by taking the square root of Simpson's diversity index across productive rearrangements. Held by TCRdb, this immuneACCESS table contains in-frame sequences only and omits some clones. Under half of the omission traces to an unresolved V gene where checked; the cause of the rest is unknown. V, J and clone size are taken as reported in that table, and D and trimming were inferred from the DNA itself. The sample records 75,000 to 90,000 clones, 80% of which are singletons. The ten largest make up about 12% of the sample.

Sequencing was done on a sample of peripheral blood. This clonotype originated in a woman aged 35 to 49 with active or convalescent COVID-19. Recombination connected TRBV11-2 to TRBJ2-6, and 8 junctional nucleotides match TRBD1. The CDR3 loop reads CASSLRGAQGVSGANVLTF. Here is the DNA: TGTGCCAGCAGCTTAAGGGGGGCACAGGGGGTCTCTGGGGCCAACGTCCTGACTTTC.